One and the same sample provided the 5 T cell receptor beta chains below, sequenced in a study of cytomegalovirus exposure and HLA in healthy donors. PCR used 60 Vbeta primers and 13 Jbeta primers. TCRdb keeps only in-frame clones here, not all; method: immunoSEQ multiplex PCR. The sample has some 70,000 clones; just under 70% are singletons. The sequenced sample was PBMCs. Receptors were obtained from a woman between 25 and 40 years old in good health and CMV-seronegative.

V and J are TRBV30 and TRBJ2-7, with D maybe TRBD2 (7 bases). Germline V gene lookup returns CDR1 GTSNPN and CDR2 SVGIG (reference sequence). CDR3 length: 14 residues. Trimming cost V 0 bases and J 0 bases, with 9 bases left between them. This chain's CDR3 is CAWSVGGHSYEQYF. DNA for the CDR3: TGTGCCTGGAGTGTCGGGGGGCACTCCTACGAGCAGTACTTC.

This clone has just a few counts. This chain uses TRBV7-7 with TRBJ2-6, with 8 bases fitting TRBD1. CDR1 is SSHAT, CDR2 FNYEAQ, per germline (reference sequence). This CDR3 comprises 16 residues. V dropped 5 bases and J dropped 4; count of bases not matched to a gene: 7. CDR3 nucleotides: TGTGCCAGCAGCCCCCAGGGGGCGGTGGGGGCCAACGTCCTGACTTTC. Protein sequence: CASSPQGAVGANVLTF. Based on the CDR3 plus reference TRBV7-7 and TRBJ2-6, the full variable domain is GAGVSQSPRYKVTKRGQDVTLRCDPISSHATLYWYQQALGQGPEFLTYFNYEAQPDKSGLPSDRFSAERPEGSISTLTIQRTEQRDSAMYRCASSPQGAVGANVLTFGAGSRLTVL.

This clone has more than one count but fewer than ten. As DNA, the CDR3 is TGTGCCAGCAGCACGGGACAGGACTACAATGAGCAGTTCTTC. Translated: CASSTGQDYNEQFF. This chain connects TRBV6-4 to TRBJ2-1, with 8 bases aligning to TRBD1. The CDR3 covers 14 residues. Germline lookup yields CDR1 MRHNA and CDR2 SNTAGT. V trimming: 6 bases; J trimming: 3 bases; junction bases outside the gene matches: 4.

The J gene is TRBJ1-5, the V gene TRBV2; possibly TRBD1 for D (6 bases). Germline V gene lookup returns CDR1 SNHLY and CDR2 FYNNEI. CDR3 size: 15 residues. The V gene lost 1 base and the J gene lost 7 bases, with 14 bases spanning the gap. DNA of the CDR3: TGTGCCAGCAGTGAAGGGGTACAGGGAAGACAGCCCCAGCATTTT. This translates into CASSEGVQGRQPQHF. The whole variable domain, filled in from reference TRBV2 and TRBJ1-5, reads EPEVTQTPSHQVTQMGQEVILRCVPISNHLYFYWYRQILGQKVEFLVSFYNNEISEKSEIFDDQFSVERPDGSNFTLKIRSTKLEDSAMYFCASSEGVQGRQPQHFGDGTRLSIL.

This clone was counted many times. V gene TRBV28 combines with J gene TRBJ2-3; no reliable D call. The V and J ends lost 10 bases and 1 base respectively, with 12 bases between them. Germline CDR1 MDHEN, CDR2 SYDVKM. The CDR3 consists of 13 residues. The CDR3 DNA is TGTGCCACGCGTTGGCAGGGCACAGATACGCAGTATTTT. Translation gives CATRWQGTDTQYF.